The 31 T cell receptor beta chains listed next were all sequenced from one sample in a study of cytomegalovirus exposure and HLA in healthy donors. The PCR contained 60 Vbeta and 13 Jbeta primers. This table comes from immunoSEQ multiplex PCR, and its TCRdb copy is limited to in-frame clones, with some not included. The sample records around 86,000 clones, 7.5% to 8.5% being singletons. The sequenced material came from PBMCs. Source of these receptors: a man aged 45-60 years in good health and CMV-seronegative.

This chain joins TRBV9 and TRBJ1-4; D unclear. V was trimmed by 3 bases and J by 8 bases, leaving 8 bases between them. Germline V gene data show CDR1 as SGDLS and CDR2 as YYNGEE. The CDR3 runs to 12 residues. The CDR3 reads CASSGRGEKLFF. The CDR3, as DNA: TGTGCCAGCAGCGGGCGGGGAGAAAAACTGTTTTTT.

This clone was seen more than once but under ten times. V gene TRBV14 combines with J gene TRBJ1-1; D might be TRBD1 (6 bases). The CDR3 contains 16 residues. Germline V gene data show CDR1 as SGHDN and CDR2 as FVKESK. V lost 2 bases to trimming and J lost 1 base, with 14 bases between them. The CDR3 DNA reads TGTGCCAGCAGCCAACTACAGGGAGGGTGGAACACTGAAGCTTTCTTT. Translation: CASSQLQGGWNTEAFF.

This clone was seen only a few times. This chain uses TRBV5-1 with TRBJ1-1; TRBD1 matches 7 bases. The CDR3 has 15 residues. The V segment lost 0 bases and the J segment 5 bases; nucleotides outside the gene matches: 7. Germline V lookup: CDR1 SGHRS, CDR2 YFSETQ. The CDR3 DNA follows: TGCGCCAGCAGCTTGGAGGAGGGGGCTGGAACTGAAGCTTTCTTT. Translating it yields CASSLEEGAGTEAFF. Full variable domain (rest looked up from reference TRBV5-1 and TRBJ1-1): KAGVTQTPRYLIKTRGQQVTLSCSPISGHRSVSWYQQTPGQGLQFLFEYFSETQRNKGNFPGRFSGRQFSNSRSEMNVSTLELGDSALYLCASSLEEGAGTEAFFGQGTRLTVV.

This clone was seen more than once but under ten times. The rearrangement links TRBV5-1 to TRBJ1-1; weak D call: TRBD1 (6 bases). V was cut by 5 bases and J by 8 bases, with 22 bases left in between. The CDR3 is 15 residues long. The germline gives CDR1 SGHRS, CDR2 YFSETQ. The CDR3 here is CASSPQAQGSIEAFF. Here the CDR3 DNA reads TGCGCCAGCAGTCCGCAGGCCCAGGGGTCTATCGAAGCTTTCTTT. Together with reference TRBV5-1 and TRBJ1-1, the CDR3 gives the full variable domain: KAGVTQTPRYLIKTRGQQVTLSCSPISGHRSVSWYQQTPGQGLQFLFEYFSETQRNKGNFPGRFSGRQFSNSRSEMNVSTLELGDSALYLCASSPQAQGSIEAFFGQGTRLTVV.

The chain joins TRBV7-8 to TRBJ2-7, with D hard to call. Germline CDR1 reads SGHVS; CDR2 reads FQNEAQ. CDR3 size: 13 residues. Trimming removed 5 bases from V and 3 bases from J, with 11 bases in between. CDR3 protein: CASSPGPGYEQYF. In nucleotides, the CDR3 is TGTGCCAGCAGCCCCGGCCCGGGCTACGAGCAGTACTTC.

The rearrangement uses TRBV5-6 and TRBJ2-7; D gene ambiguous. This CDR3 is 14 amino acids long. Germline CDR1 SGHDT, CDR2 YYEEEE. V was shortened by 4 bases and J by 3 bases, with 14 bases between the two germline ends. This chain's CDR3 is CASSAGESLYEQYF. In DNA form, the CDR3 reads TGTGCCAGCAGCGCCGGAGAAAGCCTCTACGAGCAGTACTTC.

This clone turned up a few times. This chain links TRBV6-5 with TRBJ1-1; 8 positions match TRBD1. The CDR3 has 15 residues. Germline V gene data show CDR1 as MNHEY and CDR2 as SVGAGI. J was trimmed by 0 bases and V by 6 bases; bases with no gene match: 6. The CDR3, as DNA: TGTGCCAGCAGATCAGGACAGGGCTTGAACACTGAAGCTTTCTTT. Its translation is CASRSGQGLNTEAFF.

In regard to this clone: One end of the junction does not line up with germline, which may come from a read error. The chain has TRBV7-3 and TRBJ2-7; TRBD1 matches 7 bases. The CDR3 runs 9 residues. Germline CDR1 reads SGHTA; CDR2 reads FQGTGA. CDR3 DNA sequence: TGTGCCAGCCGGGACAGCCAGGACTTC. Protein sequence: CASRDSQDF.

The chain combines TRBV5-1 with TRBJ1-2, with 9 positions matching TRBD1. After removal of 0 bases from V and 6 bases from J, the junction contained 6 bases not matched to a gene. Germline values: CDR1 SGHRS, CDR2 YFSETQ. This CDR3 is 15 amino acids long. CDR3 residues: CASSLAPGQGDGYTF. The CDR3 nucleotides read TGCGCCAGCAGCTTGGCCCCGGGACAGGGAGATGGCTACACCTTC.

In its sample, this clone was seen a few times. This chain uses TRBV27 with TRBJ2-7; D is possibly TRBD1 (6 bases). The CDR3 covers 14 residues. The V and J ends lost 5 bases and 7 bases respectively, with 18 bases between them. Germline loops: CDR1 MNHEY, CDR2 SMNVEV (reference sequence). The DNA of the CDR3 is TGTGCCAGCAGTACCTACAGGGACCCTTGGGAGCAGTACTTC. Its translation is CASSTYRDPWEQYF.

In this sample, this clone turned up a few times. The rearrangement links TRBV5-4 to TRBJ1-6; D gene ambiguous. CDR1 is SGHNT, CDR2 YYREEE, per germline (reference sequence). V lost 1 base, J lost 4 bases, and 12 bases lay in between. The CDR3 extends over 16 amino acids. CDR3 sequence reads: CASSLWRAAYNSPLHF. The CDR3 DNA sequence: TGTGCCAGCAGCTTGTGGCGGGCCGCTTATAATTCACCCCTCCACTTT.

The rearrangement uses TRBV11-3 and TRBJ2-5; D unresolved. The germline V and J ends were trimmed by 4 bases and 7 bases, with 16 bases remaining between them. Looked up from germline, CDR1 is SGHNT and CDR2 is YENEEA. The CDR3 length is 14 residues. The CDR3 reads CASSSKHPPGTQYF. In nucleotides, the CDR3 is TGTGCCAGCAGCTCAAAACACCCCCCGGGGACCCAGTACTTC. The variable domain in full, with the rest retrieved from reference TRBV11-3 and TRBJ2-5, is EAGVVQSPRYKIIEKKQPVAFWCNPISGHNTLYWYLQNLGQGPELLIRYENEEAVDDSQLPKDRFSAERLKGVDSTLKIQPAELGDSAVYLCASSSKHPPGTQYFGPGTRLLVL.

The rearrangement joins TRBV6-6 to TRBJ2-2; D may be TRBD1 (7 bases). Trimming removed 7 bases from V and 6 bases from J, with 18 bases in between. Per the germline V gene, CDR1 is MNHNY and CDR2 is SVGAGI (reference sequence). The CDR3 runs 15 residues. Here the CDR3 reads CASIQGGGAPGELFF. The CDR3 nucleotides are TGTGCCAGCATCCAAGGAGGGGGCGCCCCCGGGGAGCTGTTTTTT.

V and J are TRBV5-6 and TRBJ2-3, with a weak D call TRBD1 (5 bases). Germline-derived CDR1 and CDR2 are SGHDT and YYEEEE. This CDR3 has 16 residues. With 4 bases removed from V and 0 bases from J, the gap between germline ends came to 15 bases. CDR3 sequence: CASSRKQVSSTDTQYF. The DNA for the CDR3 is TGTGCCAGCAGCCGAAAACAGGTCTCTAGCACAGATACGCAGTATTTT.

This chain uses TRBV4-3 with TRBJ2-6, with D tentatively TRBD1 (6 bases). CDR1 is LGHNA and CDR2 is YSLEER in the germline V gene. V was clipped by 0 bases and J by 0 bases, with 15 bases between them. This CDR3 region has 19 residues. The CDR3 reads CASSQDSDSDYSGANVLTF. CDR3 DNA: TGCGCCAGCAGCCAAGACTCGGACAGCGACTACTCTGGGGCCAACGTCCTGACTTTC.

This clone was observed a handful of times. The chain joins TRBV19 to TRBJ1-5; D is uncertain. The V end lost 6 bases, the J end lost 0 bases, and 12 bases lay between the germline ends. Germline V gene sequence: CDR1 LNHDA, CDR2 SQIVND (reference sequence). The CDR3 covers 15 residues. The CDR3 DNA reads TGTGCCAGTAGGTCGGGGAAGGGTAGCAATCAGCCCCAGCATTTT. Protein product: CASRSGKGSNQPQHF.

This clone was picked up a small number of times. The rearrangement joins TRBV28 to TRBJ1-5, with D maybe TRBD1 (6 bases). The V gene's germline CDR1 is MDHEN and CDR2 SYDVKM. Trimming shortened V by 7 bases and J by 7 bases, and 20 bases separated the two germline ends. CDR3 length equals 15 residues. The CDR3 DNA sequence: TGTGCCAGCACCCGAGGGGGGGCTAGAGGACAGCCCCAGCATTTT. This codes for CASTRGGARGQPQHF.

The V and J genes are TRBV10-3 and TRBJ2-3, with TRBD2 matching 11 bases. Trimming removed 6 bases from V and 0 bases from J; junction bases left unmatched: 11. The CDR3 totals 18 residues. Germline V gene lookup returns CDR1 ENHRY and CDR2 SYGVKD. The CDR3 spells CAISLAPGLAVSTDTQYF. The DNA of the CDR3 is TGTGCCATCAGCCTCGCCCCGGGACTAGCGGTCAGCACAGATACGCAGTATTTT.

The chain combines TRBV6-5 with TRBJ1-3; weak D call: TRBD1 (5 bases). CDR1 and CDR2 (germline): MNHEY, SVGAGI. Trimming removed 8 bases from V and 4 bases from J, with 15 bases in between. There are 14 residues in the CDR3. The CDR3 sequence is CASRTGGDGNTIYF. CDR3 in DNA: TGTGCCAGCCGGACTGGGGGGGACGGAAACACCATATATTTT.

The V and J genes are TRBV7-9 and TRBJ1-6, with a possible D match to TRBD1 (6 bases). The CDR3 sequence is 15 residues long. In germline, CDR1 is SEHNR, CDR2 FQNEAQ (reference sequence). V was pared by 3 bases and J by 6 bases, with 12 bases between. CDR3: CASSFSGQPNSPLHF. The CDR3 DNA follows: TGTGCCAGCAGCTTTTCCGGACAGCCTAATTCACCCCTCCACTTT.

In its sample, this clone was seen a few times. This sequence joins TRBV5-1 and TRBJ1-1; a possible D gene is TRBD1 (5 bases). Deletions cut 4 bases from V and 3 bases from J, with 16 bases between. This CDR3 is built from 15 residues. CDR1 SGHRS and CDR2 YFSETQ come from the germline V gene. The CDR3 protein is CASSAQGVLDTEAFF. Here the CDR3 DNA reads TGCGCCAGCAGCGCTCAGGGTGTTTTGGACACTGAAGCTTTCTTT.

The chain couples TRBV7-9 to TRBJ1-3; tentatively, D is TRBD1 (5 bases). Germline loops: CDR1 SEHNR, CDR2 FQNEAQ (reference sequence). The V end lost 2 bases, the J end lost 8 bases, and 16 bases lay between the germline ends. This CDR3 contains 15 residues. The DNA for the CDR3 is TGTGCCAGCAGCTTATCGGGGGGTTGGGGAGACACCATATATTTT. Translating it yields CASSLSGGWGDTIYF.

This clone was found a few times. This chain connects TRBV5-4 to TRBJ1-2, with D tentatively TRBD1 (6 bases). The length of the CDR3 is 12 residues. The V end was cut by 0 bases, the J end by 8 bases, with 8 bases between. Germline V gene lookup returns CDR1 SGHNT and CDR2 YYREEE (reference sequence). CDR3 DNA: TGTGCCAGCAGCTTGGGGACAGACGGCTACACCTTC. As protein: CASSLGTDGYTF.

The chain is built from TRBV6-5 and TRBJ1-2, with 8 bases lining up with TRBD1. CDR3 length: 16 amino acids. From germline, CDR1 is MNHEY and CDR2 SVGAGI. V lost 4 bases, J lost 4 bases, and 11 bases stayed unmatched. CDR3 coding DNA: TGTGCCAGCAGTTTTAATCAACGGACAGGGCCCTATGGCTACACCTTC. This sequence encodes CASSFNQRTGPYGYTF.

CDR3 in DNA: TGTGCCAGCAGCCAAGGCCTTTCAACAACTGAAGCTTTCTTT. Protein product: CASSQGLSTTEAFF. The chain joins TRBV14 to TRBJ1-1; D gene ambiguous. This CDR3 has 14 residues. CDR1 and CDR2 (germline): SGHDN, FVKESK. V was pared by 1 base and J by 5 bases, with 11 bases between. The full variable domain, with the rest looked up from reference TRBV14 and TRBJ1-1, is EAGVTQFPSHSVIEKGQTVTLRCDPISGHDNLYWYRRVMGKEIKFLLHFVKESKQDESGMPNNRFLAERTGGTYSTLKVQPAELEDSGVYFCASSQGLSTTEAFFGQGTRLTVV.

This clone was seen a few times. CDR3 bases: TGTGCCAGCGGAAGACTGACTGTTGAAAAACTGTTTTTT. Translation: CASGRLTVEKLFF. The chain recombines TRBV6-1 with TRBJ1-4, with no clear D. This CDR3 has 13 residues. The V gene's germline CDR1 is MNHNS and CDR2 SASEGT. The V and J ends lost 8 bases and 7 bases respectively, with 14 bases between them.

The chain recombines TRBV23-1 with TRBJ2-5; D gene ambiguous. TRBV23-1 is an ORF, and what it does is uncertain. This CDR3 region has 13 residues. V dropped 4 bases and J dropped 0 bases, with 6 bases sitting between them. The CDR3 region has the DNA TGCGCCAGCAGTCGAGCGCACCAAGAGACCCAGTACTTC. Translation: CASSRAHQETQYF.

The chain uses TRBV6-1 and TRBJ2-3; weak D call: TRBD2 (6 bases). Germline CDR1 reads MNHNS; CDR2 reads SASEGT. This CDR3 is 14 amino acids long. Trimming removed 3 bases from V and 6 bases from J, with 13 bases in between. DNA of the CDR3: TGTGCCAGCAGTGAGGTTAGCGGCAAGGATACGCAGTATTTT. It specifies CASSEVSGKDTQYF.

This clone turned up a few times. This chain uses TRBV5-1 with TRBJ1-6; D is uncertain. The germline V and J ends were trimmed by 3 bases and 6 bases, with 13 bases remaining between them. The germline CDR1 and CDR2 sequences are SGHRS and YFSETQ. The CDR3 runs to 15 residues. CDR3 sequence (DNA): TGCGCCAGCAGCTCATACGGTGAAAGTAATTCACCCCTCCACTTT. Its translation is CASSSYGESNSPLHF.

The J gene is TRBJ1-5, the V gene TRBV15; perhaps TRBD1 as D (5 bases). The V gene's germline CDR1 is LNHNV and CDR2 YYDKDF (reference sequence). The CDR3 runs to 15 residues. The V end lost 4 bases, the J end lost 2 bases, and 12 bases lay between the germline ends. For the CDR3, the DNA is TGTGCCACCAGCACAAACTGGGGGGGCAATCAGCCCCAGCATTTT. This codes for CATSTNWGGNQPQHF.

The J gene is TRBJ2-6, the V gene TRBV28; tentative D call: TRBD1 (5 bases). The V gene lost 2 bases and the J gene lost 4 bases, with 15 bases spanning the gap. The CDR3 runs to 17 residues. In germline, CDR1 is MDHEN, CDR2 SYDVKM. CDR3: CASSLRGLGRGANVLTF. CDR3 nucleotides: TGTGCCAGCAGTTTAAGGGGCCTAGGTCGGGGGGCCAACGTCCTGACTTTC.